Each of the 19 T cell receptor beta chains below was sequenced from the same sample in a study of blood T cell repertoires in COVID-19. Method: immunoSEQ multiplex PCR; TCRdb's copy keeps in-frame clones and lacks some. The data hold roughly 56,000 clones, with about nine tenths observed a single time. Sequencing was done on a sample of peripheral blood. The receptor set was obtained from a middle-aged man with active COVID-19.

The V gene is TRBV4-2, the J gene TRBJ1-6; 9 bases are a match to TRBD1. The CDR3 has 14 residues. The ends lost 4 bases at V and 9 bases at J; junction bases unmatched: 4. Germline assignment: CDR1 LGHNA and CDR2 YNFKEQ. CDR3 bases: TGTGCCAGCAGCCCGGGACAGGGAGTTTCACCCCTCCACTTT. Amino acids: CASSPGQGVSPLHF.

This clone was seen only once. The V and J genes are TRBV12-3 or TRBV12-4 and TRBJ2-7; D unresolved. V lost 1 base and J 3 bases, leaving 4 bases between the germline ends. The CDR3 is 12 amino acids. The CDR3 loop reads CASSLGIYEQYF. Written as DNA, the CDR3 is TGTGCCAGCAGTTTAGGTATCTACGAGCAGTACTTC.

The chain has TRBV29-1 and TRBJ2-5, with TRBD1 matching over 8 bases. The CDR3 is made up of 11 amino acids. The V gene end was trimmed by 8 bases and the J gene end by 5 bases; junction bases not matched to a gene: 4. In germline, CDR1 is SQVTM, CDR2 ANQGSEA. The CDR3 is CSHWTGETQYF. CDR3 coding DNA: TGCAGCCATTGGACAGGGGAGACCCAGTACTTC.

The chain is built from TRBV6-6 and TRBJ2-2, with TRBD2 matching over 9 bases. The CDR3 is 16 residues long. Per the germline V gene, CDR1 is MNHNY and CDR2 is SVGAGI (reference sequence). The V and J ends lost 0 bases and 7 bases, in that order; junction bases with no gene match: 6. CDR3 nucleotides: TGTGCCAGCAGTTACTCGACTTGGCGGGGGGGCGGGGAGCTGTTTTTT. It is translated as CASSYSTWRGGGELFF.

V usage is TRBV28 and J usage is TRBJ1-4, with a possible D match to TRBD1 (5 bases). Germline V gene sequence: CDR1 MDHEN, CDR2 SYDVKM. The CDR3 spans 14 residues. V was pared by 4 bases and J by 6 bases, with 12 bases between. The CDR3 DNA sequence: TGTGCCAGCAGTTCGGGGGGAAGGGATGAAAAACTGTTTTTT. It codes for CASSSGGRDEKLFF.

This chain uses TRBV4-3 with TRBJ2-7, with D possibly being TRBD1 (6 bases). The V gene lost 3 bases and the J gene lost 0 bases, with 18 bases spanning the gap. Germline lookup yields CDR1 LGHNA and CDR2 YSLEER. CDR3 length: 17 amino acids. CDR3 protein: CASSQKPWDKPSYEQYF. The DNA for the CDR3 is TGCGCCAGCAGCCAGAAACCCTGGGACAAACCCTCCTACGAGCAGTACTTC.

V and J are TRBV7-2 and TRBJ2-7; TRBD2 is a possible D gene (6 bases). The CDR3 runs to 15 residues. Germline V gene lookup returns CDR1 SGHTA and CDR2 FQGNSA. Trimming cost V 2 bases and J 6 bases, with 17 bases left between them. The CDR3 DNA follows: TGTGCCAGCAGCTTACGGGGGACTGGCAGTGGCGAGCAGTACTTC. Its translation is CASSLRGTGSGEQYF.

V and J are TRBV7-7 and TRBJ2-7; D may be TRBD1 (6 bases). This CDR3 is 16 amino acids long. Germline CDR1 is SSHAT and CDR2 is FNYEAQ (reference sequence). V was pared by 0 bases and J by 0 bases, with 12 bases between. This CDR3 is CASSLADRPSSYEQYF. DNA of the CDR3: TGTGCCAGCAGCTTAGCCGACAGGCCCAGCTCCTACGAGCAGTACTTC.

V usage is TRBV18 and J usage is TRBJ2-7; 7 positions agree with TRBD1. In germline, CDR1 is KGHSH, CDR2 LQKENI. V gave up 2 bases and J gave up 6 bases; unmatched junction bases: 7. This CDR3 contains 14 residues. CDR3 protein: CASSPIGQVSEQYF. Here the CDR3 DNA reads TGTGCCAGCTCACCAATCGGACAGGTGAGCGAGCAGTACTTC. Complete variable domain (other parts from reference TRBV18 and TRBJ2-7): NAGVMQNPRHLVRRRGQEARLRCSPMKGHSHVYWYRQLPEEGLKFMVYLQKENIIDESGMPKERFSAEFPKEGPSILRIQQVVRGDSAAYFCASSPIGQVSEQYFGPGTRLTVT.

The CDR3 coding sequence is TGCGCCAGCGCCGCTAGCGGGAGACCTAGCACAGATACGCAGTATTTT. It specifies CASAASGRPSTDTQYF. The J gene is TRBJ2-3, the V gene TRBV5-1; 10 bases agree with TRBD2. The germline V gene has CDR1 SGHRS and CDR2 YFSETQ. J gave up 0 bases and V 7 bases, and 8 bases lay outside the gene matches. The CDR3 loop spans 16 amino acids.

The chain is built from TRBV19 and TRBJ2-6, with D perhaps TRBD1 (6 bases). Germline V gene sequence: CDR1 LNHDA, CDR2 SQIVND (reference sequence). CDR3 length equals 15 residues. The ends were cut back, 4 bases at V and 3 bases at J, with 10 bases in the middle. As DNA, the CDR3 is TGTGCCAGTAGTAGACAGGCCTTTGGGGCCAACGTCCTGACTTTC. This translates into CASSRQAFGANVLTF.

The V call is TRBV29-1, the J call TRBJ2-6; TRBD1 matches 8 bases. J lost 2 bases, V lost 4 bases, and 1 base had no gene match. CDR1 and CDR2 (germline): SQVTM, ANQGSEA. The CDR3 contains 14 residues. The CDR3: CSVVTGAGANVLTF. CDR3 sequence (DNA): TGCAGCGTTGTGACAGGGGCTGGGGCCAACGTCCTGACTTTC.

The chain combines TRBV6-5 with TRBJ2-2; 9 nucleotides line up with TRBD1. The CDR3 spans 13 residues. J was trimmed by 11 bases and V by 8 bases; bases with no gene match: 9. In germline, CDR1 is MNHEY, CDR2 SVGAGI. CDR3 sequence reads: CASGRDRDRELFF. The CDR3 coding sequence is TGTGCCAGCGGGCGGGACAGGGATCGTGAGCTGTTTTTT.

The V and J genes are TRBV12-5 and TRBJ2-7; 10 bases fit TRBD2. CDR1 and CDR2 from the germline V gene are LGHNT and FRNRAP. Trimming at V came to 1 base and at J to 4 bases, leaving 7 bases not matched to a gene. The CDR3 extends over 16 amino acids. CDR3 sequence: CASGLGYGAGGYEQYF. CDR3 nucleotides: TGTGCTAGTGGTTTGGGGTATGGAGCGGGAGGGTACGAGCAGTACTTC.

The chain links TRBV19 to TRBJ1-2, with D possibly being TRBD1 (6 bases). Germline CDR1 LNHDA, CDR2 SQIVND (reference sequence). The CDR3 totals 15 residues. The V gene lost 6 bases and the J gene lost 4 bases, with 18 bases spanning the gap. CDR3 in amino acids: CASSKGQTLGYGYTF. The CDR3 DNA reads as TGTGCCAGTAGCAAAGGACAGACGCTAGGCTATGGCTACACCTTC.

The rearrangement links TRBV10-2 to TRBJ2-7; maybe TRBD1 (6 bases). V was clipped by 0 bases and J by 3 bases, with 18 bases between them. From germline, CDR1 is WSHSY and CDR2 SAAADI. CDR3 length: 17 residues. The CDR3 spells CASSESVGGKKRYEQYF. CDR3 in DNA: TGCGCCAGCAGTGAGTCGGTAGGGGGAAAAAAGCGCTACGAGCAGTACTTC.

The chain uses TRBV29-1 and TRBJ1-1; 7 bases are a match to TRBD1. The V and J ends lost 7 bases and 6 bases, in that order; junction bases with no gene match: 8. Germline CDR1 reads SQVTM; CDR2 reads ANQGSEA. CDR3 length: 12 residues. CDR3 sequence (DNA): TGCAGCGGCGGGACAGTTCGGTCTGAAGCTTTCTTT. Its translation: CSGGTVRSEAFF. The variable domain in full, completed from reference TRBV29-1 and TRBJ1-1, reads SAVISQKPSRDICQRGTSLTIQCQVDSQVTMMFWYRQQPGQSLTLIATANQGSEATYESGFVIDKFPISRPNLTFSTLTVSNMSPEDSSIYLCSGGTVRSEAFFGQGTRLTVV.

CDR3 DNA: TGTGCCAGCAGTTACTCACAGGGGACTGGAGAGCAGTACTTC. It is translated as CASSYSQGTGEQYF. V is TRBV6-5 and J is TRBJ2-7; a possible D gene is TRBD1 (7 bases). The CDR3 loop spans 14 amino acids. From germline, CDR1 is MNHEY and CDR2 SVGAGI. Trimming stripped 0 bases from V and 7 bases from J, with 13 bases between.

This clone came up once. The chain couples TRBV12-3 or TRBV12-4 to TRBJ2-7; D ambiguous. The CDR3 is 13 amino acids. The ends were cut back, 2 bases at V and 3 bases at J, with 8 bases in the middle. CDR3 coding DNA: TGTGCCAGCAGTTTATTCAGGAACTACGAGCAGTACTTC. Translation gives CASSLFRNYEQYF.